The source of this T cell receptor (beta chain) is a study of blood T cell repertoires in COVID-19. CDR1 is SGHDT and CDR2 is YYEEEE in the germline V gene. The CDR3 consists of 16 residues. The J segment lost 1 base and the V segment lost 5 bases, leaving 7 bases of the junction unmatched. The repertoire was sequenced with immunoSEQ multiplex PCR; TCRdb's copy has only in-frame clones and lacks some. The sample lists about 300,000 clones, just under 90% occurring once. The sequencing input was peripheral blood. The sequence came from a woman aged 25 to 45 with COVID-19, enrolled during active disease. The V call is TRBV5-6, the J call TRBJ2-3; the match to TRBD1 covers 10 bases. CDR3 amino acids: CASSPYGQGGTDTQYF. In nucleotides, the CDR3 is TGTGCCAGCAGTCCGTATGGACAGGGGGGCACAGATACGCAGTATTTT.